This T cell receptor beta chain was documented in a study of beta chain features in type 1 diabetes. Findings of the study overall: Type 1 diabetes patients showed a moderate but significant shortening of TCRB CDR3s in all four CD4+ subsets.

Expressed TCRB transcripts got sequenced, as all isolated RNA was reverse transcribed. Sequenced by immunoSEQ multiplex PCR; TCRdb stores in-frame clones only, minus some. Among hundreds of thousands of clones listed, around an eighth were seen once. On this clone itself: Its antigen is unidentified.

This CDR3 is 14 amino acids long. The germline V and J ends were trimmed by 7 bases and 6 bases, with 19 bases remaining between them. CDR1 is MNHEY, CDR2 SMNVEV, per germline (reference sequence). This chain links TRBV27 with TRBJ2-7; maybe TRBD2 (5 bases). The receptor was derived from a man between 18 and 35 years old with type 1 diabetes. The source material was naive CD4+ T cells from blood. CDR3 in amino acids: CASKRSGNVGEQYF. The CDR3 DNA follows: TGTGCCAGCAAACGCAGCGGAAATGTTGGCGAGCAGTACTTC.